A single sample gave rise to the 3 T cell receptor beta chains below, sequenced in a study of Ad26.COV2.S vaccination and SARS-CoV-2 variants. The protocol was immunoSEQ multiplex PCR, while the TCRdb copy is restricted to in-frame clones and leaves out a portion. The table lists approximately 90,000 clones, roughly 84% of them singletons. The input for sequencing was peripheral blood, taken after recovery from COVID-19. The receptors derive from a human donor who had recovered from COVID-19.

The rearrangement links TRBV4-1 to TRBJ1-1; 8 bases align to TRBD1. This CDR3 contains 15 residues. Per germline, CDR1 MGHRA and CDR2 YSYEKL. V was clipped by 0 bases and J by 5 bases; unmatched bases: 5. CDR3 sequence reads: CASSQDDRGGTEAFF. The CDR3 DNA follows: TGCGCCAGCAGCCAAGACGACAGGGGAGGGACTGAAGCTTTCTTT.

V is TRBV7-3 and J is TRBJ2-1, with D possibly being TRBD2 (7 bases). Trimming shortened V by 5 bases and J by 9 bases, and 26 bases separated the two germline ends. CDR3 length equals 17 residues. The germline CDR1 and CDR2 sequences are SGHTA and FQGTGA. CDR3 in amino acids: CASSPTIWGREQGEQFF. For the CDR3, the DNA is TGTGCCAGCAGCCCAACCATCTGGGGGCGGGAGCAGGGTGAGCAGTTCTTC.

The V gene is TRBV6-2 or TRBV6-3, the J gene TRBJ1-5; possible D gene TRBD1, 6 bases. Looked up from germline, CDR1 is MNHEY and CDR2 is SVGEGT. Trimming removed 1 base from V and 5 bases from J, with 18 bases in between. The CDR3 consists of 17 residues. Here the CDR3 reads CASSYFTGMGNHQPQHF. The CDR3 coding sequence is TGTGCCAGCAGTTACTTCACAGGGATGGGAAATCATCAGCCCCAGCATTTT.